The source of this TCR beta chain is a study of glioma-infiltrating T cells. Study findings and constraints: CDR3 overlap between tissue and blood was very small. Above-expected tissue-blood divergence occurred in all gliomas, most in low-grade ones.

The iRepertoire nested amplicon-rescue multiplex PCR amplified TCR alpha and beta CDR3s from RNA. One-step reverse transcription and amplification started from about 100-400 ng of tissue mRNA or PBMC total RNA. TCRdb reanalysed the multiplex PCR reads using MiXCR and keeps one entry per CDR3 protein. This sample has around 190,000 distinct CDR3 sequences, with roughly a third found just once. A note on this clonotype: Its specificity is not known.

V lost 5 bases to trimming and J lost 8 bases; unmatched junction nucleotides: 5. Germline V gene sequence: CDR1 SEHNR, CDR2 FQNEAQ (reference sequence). The CDR3 contains 13 residues. Sequenced material: glioma tissue, nonneoplastic brain tissue, or PBMCs (not recorded which). The source is a human donor with low-grade glioma or glioblastoma, undergoing nonglioma brain surgery, or in good health (not recorded which). This chain connects TRBV7-9 to TRBJ2-1; 8 bases match TRBD2. The CDR3 bases are TGTGCCAGCAGCCGGGAGGGCCTCTATGAGCAGTTCTTC. Protein sequence: CASSREGLYEQFF.